This T cell receptor beta chain was recovered during a study of naive and memory T cell subsets. The beta constant-region primer was an equimolar mix of two oligonucleotides covering TRBC1 and TRBC2. MiXCR, applied by TCRdb to the UMI-ligation and nested PCR reads, yields one record per CDR3 protein. This sample has 89,000 or so distinct CDR3 sequences, with under 15% found just once. V was pared by 4 bases and J by 8 bases, with 13 bases between. Germline loops: CDR1 SQVTM, CDR2 ANQGSEA. The CDR3 is 12 residues long. There are a few counts of this clonotype. V gene TRBV29-1 combines with J gene TRBJ2-3; TRBD1 or TRBD2 may be the D gene (5 bases each). The sequenced material came from central memory CD4+ T cells from blood. This TCR derives from a human donor in good health. CDR3 bases: TGCAGCGTTGTTGGGGGAGAGGCTACGCAGTATTTT. It yields the protein CSVVGGEATQYF.